These 26 T cell receptor beta chains came from one sample sequenced in a study of CD8 T cells in ankylosing spondylitis. TCRdb called the 5' RACE reads again in MiXCR, with one record for every CDR3 protein. The sample contains 750,000 to 850,000 distinct CDR3 sequences, about an eighth of which appear only once. These receptors' antigens are unknown. Overall study results and limits: Ankylosing spondylitis blood seemed to carry a telltale TCR beta motif made of several highly homologous variants.

The sample was blood, either unsorted or a sorted T cell fraction (not recorded which). Every receptor here comes from a male donor with ankylosing spondylitis.

The sample holds many counts of this clonotype. The CDR3 sequence is CSGGDRRYTF. CDR3 coding DNA: TGCAGCGGAGGGGACCGACGCTACACCTTC. The chain combines TRBV29-1 with TRBJ1-2; D is possibly TRBD1 (5 bases). The length of the CDR3 is 10 residues. V shed 7 bases and J shed 9 bases, with 12 bases lying between them. CDR1 and CDR2 (germline): SQVTM, ANQGSEA.

There are many counts of this clonotype. The CDR3 nucleotides read TGCAGCGTGTTGGGGGGCGGGGGCCGTACAGATACGCAGTATTTT. Its protein is CSVLGGGGRTDTQYF. The chain carries TRBV29-1 and TRBJ2-3; a possible D gene is TRBD2 (7 bases). The length of the CDR3 is 15 residues. Germline V gives CDR1 SQVTM, CDR2 ANQGSEA. Trimming removed 6 bases at V and 3 bases at J, with 19 bases between.

This chain uses TRBV5-6 with TRBJ1-1, with D possibly matching TRBD1 (5 bases). Germline lookup yields CDR1 SGHDT and CDR2 YYEEEE. The CDR3 runs 15 residues. V was shortened by 1 base and J by 1 base, with 11 bases between the two germline ends. The chain's CDR3 is CASSLFSGGNTEAFF. In nucleotides, the CDR3 is TGTGCCAGCAGCTTGTTTTCGGGGGGGAACACTGAAGCTTTCTTT.

The chain uses TRBV2 and TRBJ1-3; no reliable D call. Germline CDR1 is SNHLY and CDR2 is FYNNEI. The CDR3 runs to 16 residues. V lost 2 bases and J 2 bases, leaving 13 bases between the germline ends. The CDR3 region has the DNA TGTGCCAGCAGTGAATGGCCCCGCATAGCTGGAAACACCATATATTTT. It is translated as CASSEWPRIAGNTIYF.

This clonotype was counted ten times or more. The chain employs TRBV4-3 and TRBJ2-3; 12 bases are shared with TRBD2. Germline V gene data show CDR1 as LGHNA and CDR2 as YSLEER. There are 14 residues in the CDR3. The V and J ends lost 4 bases and 6 bases, in that order; junction bases with no gene match: 2. CDR3 amino acids: CASSPSGRGDTQYF. The CDR3 DNA sequence: TGCGCCAGCAGCCCTAGCGGGAGGGGGGATACGCAGTATTTT.

The V call is TRBV7-2, the J call TRBJ1-1, with D hard to call. There are 14 residues in the CDR3. V shed 4 bases and J shed 1 base, with 10 bases lying between them. The germline gives CDR1 SGHTA, CDR2 FQGNSA. The CDR3 DNA follows: TGTGCCAGCAGCTCTGGGTTCCAGAACACTGAAGCTTTCTTT. It specifies CASSSGFQNTEAFF.

This clonotype was counted a few times. The chain links TRBV10-3 to TRBJ1-5; TRBD1 aligns across 9 bases. Trimming at V came to 2 bases and at J to 12 bases, leaving 8 bases not matched to a gene. The germline gives CDR1 ENHRY, CDR2 SYGVKD. CDR3 length: 14 residues. The chain's CDR3 is CAISEPGQGFVQHF. Here the CDR3 DNA reads TGTGCCATCAGTGAGCCGGGACAGGGTTTCGTCCAGCATTTT.

This clonotype was seen a few times. This sequence joins TRBV20-1 and TRBJ2-3; TRBD2 aligns across 10 bases. The CDR3 is 14 amino acids. In germline, CDR1 is DFQATT, CDR2 SNEGSKA (reference sequence). V was pared by 6 bases and J by 1 base, with 4 bases of the junction left unmatched. The CDR3 nucleotides read TGCAGTGCAACTAGCGGGGAGGGCACAGATACGCAGTATTTT. Residues: CSATSGEGTDTQYF.

The chain carries TRBV5-1 and TRBJ2-7, with D unresolved. The V and J ends lost 0 bases and 3 bases respectively, with 16 bases between them. This CDR3 contains 16 residues. Germline V gives CDR1 SGHRS, CDR2 YFSETQ. The CDR3 DNA reads TGCGCCAGCAGCTTGGCCTGGAGTTTTGGGAACTACGAGCAGTACTTC. Encoded protein: CASSLAWSFGNYEQYF.

This clonotype occurred a few times. This rearrangement joins TRBV4-3 to TRBJ1-1, with D possibly being TRBD1 (6 bases). V was trimmed by 6 bases and J by 6 bases, leaving 17 bases between them. The CDR3 sequence is 14 residues long. CDR1 is LGHNA, CDR2 YSLEER, per germline. The CDR3 nucleotides are TGCGCCAGCAGGGTCTACAGGGTAGACCCTGAAGCTTTCTTT. This gives the protein CASRVYRVDPEAFF.

This clonotype was counted at least ten times. The chain carries TRBV14 and TRBJ2-3; 8 bases line up with TRBD2. The CDR3 sequence is 18 residues long. V shed 0 bases, J shed 0 bases, and the junction held 8 bases outside the gene matches. Germline CDR1 reads SGHDN; CDR2 reads FVKESK. CDR3 protein: CASSQETLAATSTDTQYF. CDR3 nucleotides: TGTGCCAGCAGCCAAGAGACACTAGCGGCAACTAGCACAGATACGCAGTATTTT.

In this sample, this clonotype turned up a few times. The chain employs TRBV29-1 and TRBJ2-7; tentatively, D is TRBD2 (5 bases). V was pared by 5 bases and J by 9 bases, with 17 bases between. CDR1 and CDR2 from the germline V gene are SQVTM and ANQGSEA. The CDR3 consists of 12 residues. The CDR3 loop reads CSVSRGSLGQYF. CDR3 sequence (DNA): TGCAGCGTTTCCCGGGGAAGCCTGGGGCAGTACTTC.

This clonotype was found many times. V usage is TRBV12-3 or TRBV12-4 and J usage is TRBJ2-3; the D call may be TRBD1 or TRBD2 (5 bases each). This CDR3 has 16 residues. Trimming pared 9 bases from V and 0 bases from J, leaving 19 bases between. The CDR3 DNA sequence: TGTGCCAGTTTTGATGGGGGACCTCTTAGCACAGATACGCAGTATTTT. This codes for CASFDGGPLSTDTQYF.

This chain links TRBV12-3 or TRBV12-4 with TRBJ1-1; D not resolved. The CDR3 consists of 17 residues. V gave up 3 bases and J gave up 0 bases, with 17 bases separating them. The CDR3 region has the DNA TGTGCCAGCAGTTTCGGGCCAGAGCTCTCACTGAACACTGAAGCTTTCTTT. This encodes CASSFGPELSLNTEAFF.

In DNA, the CDR3 is TGTGCCACCAGCAGAGAAGAGGCGGGAGGGGATACGCAGTATTTT. It encodes CATSREEAGGDTQYF. The chain uses TRBV15 and TRBJ2-3; 9 bases align to TRBD2. Germline CDR1 and CDR2: LNHNV and YYDKDF (reference sequence). The trim removed 0 bases at V and 6 bases at J, leaving 4 bases unmatched. The CDR3 length is 15 residues.

This clonotype has more than one count but fewer than ten. V and J are TRBV11-2 and TRBJ2-7; D is possibly TRBD1 or TRBD2 (6 bases each). With 3 bases removed from V and 1 base from J, the gap between germline ends came to 22 bases. CDR1 is SGHAT, CDR2 FQNNGV, per germline. There are 18 residues in the CDR3. CDR3 in amino acids: CASSFGGGWGEDSYEQYF. For the CDR3, the DNA is TGTGCCAGCAGCTTCGGAGGGGGTTGGGGAGAAGATTCCTACGAGCAGTACTTC.

This clonotype showed up just a few times. The DNA is omitted, as the CDR3 cannot be located on it reliably, and the CDR3 follows TCRdb's listing. The V gene is TRBV29-1, the J gene TRBJ1-3; the DNA was not used to check the table's D call, TRBD1. 14 amino acids form the CDR3, both terminal residues included. Germline assignment: CDR1 SQVTM and CDR2 ANQGSEA. The CDR3 reads CSVRFGGFGNTIYF.

This clonotype has more than one count but fewer than ten. The gene calls are TRBV15 and TRBJ2-7; D gene unclear. Germline V lookup: CDR1 LNHNV, CDR2 YYDKDF (reference sequence). The CDR3 spans 14 residues. The V end was cut by 0 bases, the J end by 1 base, with 7 bases between. In DNA, the CDR3 is TGTGCCACCAGCAGAGATCCCAGTTCCTACGAGCAGTACTTC. Protein: CATSRDPSSYEQYF. Using reference TRBV15 and TRBJ2-7 for the parts outside the CDR3, the full variable domain is DAMVIQNPRYQVTQFGKPVTLSCSQTLNHNVMYWYQQKSSQAPKLLFHYYDKDFNNEADTPDNFQSRRPNTSFCFLDIRSPGLGDTAMYLCATSRDPSSYEQYFGPGTRLTVT.

This clonotype was observed many times. The chain uses TRBV7-9 and TRBJ2-1; TRBD2 aligns across 8 bases. The CDR3 loop spans 14 amino acids. In germline, CDR1 is SEHNR, CDR2 FQNEAQ (reference sequence). Trimming cost V 3 bases and J 6 bases; bases outside gene matches: 4. CDR3: CASSFGLAGNEQFF. CDR3 nucleotide sequence: TGTGCCAGCAGCTTTGGACTAGCCGGCAATGAGCAGTTCTTC.

This clonotype was observed a handful of times. This chain connects TRBV6-6 to TRBJ1-5, with 7 nucleotides matching TRBD1. Germline lookup yields CDR1 MNHNY and CDR2 SVGAGI (reference sequence). This CDR3 is 13 amino acids long. The ends lost 7 bases at V and 4 bases at J; junction bases unmatched: 4. CDR3 protein: CASNDRENQPQHF. The CDR3 DNA follows: TGTGCCAGCAATGACAGGGAAAATCAGCCCCAGCATTTT.

The chain employs TRBV11-2 and TRBJ1-2; maybe TRBD1 (5 bases). This CDR3 spans 13 amino acids. The V gene's germline CDR1 is SGHAT and CDR2 FQNNGV. Deletions cut 5 bases from V and 6 bases from J, with 13 bases between. CDR3 sequence (DNA): TGTGCCAGCAGCCTCCGGGGCGACGATGGCTACACCTTC. Its translation: CASSLRGDDGYTF.

This clonotype turned up a few times. The chain recombines TRBV14 with TRBJ2-7, with unresolved D. Trimming stripped 0 bases from V and 5 bases from J, with 8 bases between. The CDR3 is 13 amino acids. Germline V gives CDR1 SGHDN, CDR2 FVKESK. CDR3 sequence reads: CASSQDLGHEQYF. In DNA, the CDR3 is TGTGCCAGCAGCCAAGATTTAGGGCACGAGCAGTACTTC.

At least ten counts were recorded for this clonotype. The chain has TRBV12-3 or TRBV12-4 and TRBJ2-1, with 11 bases that match TRBD2. V lost 3 bases and J lost 7; bases outside the gene matches: 5. The CDR3 length is 15 residues. The CDR3 DNA sequence: TGTGCCAGCAGTTTCGGAATAGCGGGAGGGAATGAGCAGTTCTTC. Its translation is CASSFGIAGGNEQFF.

This clonotype was observed a handful of times. The chain is built from TRBV5-1 and TRBJ2-3; 7 nucleotides line up with TRBD2. The germline gives CDR1 SGHRS, CDR2 YFSETQ. This CDR3 region has 19 residues. J was trimmed by 1 base and V by 4 bases; bases with no gene match: 18. The CDR3: CASSPRGGRNPPGTDTQYF. CDR3 DNA: TGCGCCAGCAGCCCGAGGGGAGGGAGGAACCCTCCCGGCACAGATACGCAGTATTTT.

This clonotype showed up just a few times. V usage is TRBV20-1 and J usage is TRBJ2-7, with 11 bases identical to TRBD2. Germline V gives CDR1 DFQATT, CDR2 SNEGSKA (reference sequence). V lost 4 bases to trimming and J lost 1 base; unmatched junction nucleotides: 3. The CDR3 length is 14 residues. CDR3 protein: CSATPSGRSYEQYF. CDR3 DNA: TGCAGTGCTACCCCTAGCGGGAGGTCCTACGAGCAGTACTTC.

The table lists this clonotype with a few counts. The chain has TRBV5-1 and TRBJ2-7; D may be TRBD1 (5 bases). The germline gives CDR1 SGHRS, CDR2 YFSETQ. V dropped 5 bases and J dropped 5 bases, with 17 bases sitting between them. The CDR3 has 14 residues. The CDR3 loop reads CASSSVPGLNEQYF. CDR3 DNA sequence: TGCGCCAGCAGTTCGGTACCAGGGCTCAACGAGCAGTACTTC.